The 32 T cell receptor beta chains below come from one sample, sequenced in a study of blood T cell repertoires in COVID-19. The repertoire was sequenced with immunoSEQ multiplex PCR; TCRdb's copy has only in-frame clones and lacks some. The data show some 200,000 clones, 89% seen once. Source material: peripheral blood. These receptors were obtained from a woman between 40 and 50 years old with acute or convalescent COVID-19.

The J gene is TRBJ1-4, the V gene TRBV19; TRBD1 agrees at 9 bases. With V trimmed by 5 bases and J by 8 bases, 9 bases remained unmatched. The CDR3 runs to 15 residues. Germline assignment: CDR1 LNHDA and CDR2 SQIVND (reference sequence). This CDR3 reads CASSPGTGTGEKLFF. The CDR3 DNA reads as TGTGCCAGTAGTCCCGGGACAGGGACCGGGGAAAAACTGTTTTTT.

The genes are TRBV5-1 and TRBJ1-2; 9 bases are a match to TRBD1. The CDR3 length is 14 residues. The V and J ends lost 4 bases and 6 bases, in that order; junction bases with no gene match: 7. Germline V gene sequence: CDR1 SGHRS, CDR2 YFSETQ. The CDR3 nucleotides read TGCGCCAGCAGCGCCCGGACAGGGGAGAATGGCTACACCTTC. It specifies CASSARTGENGYTF. The full variable domain, rest sourced from reference TRBV5-1 and TRBJ1-2, is KAGVTQTPRYLIKTRGQQVTLSCSPISGHRSVSWYQQTPGQGLQFLFEYFSETQRNKGNFPGRFSGRQFSNSRSEMNVSTLELGDSALYLCASSARTGENGYTFGSGTRLTVV.

The chain combines TRBV3-1 (or the pseudogene TRBV3-2) with TRBJ1-1, with 10 bases lining up with TRBD1. The CDR3 totals 15 residues. The germline V gene has CDR1 LGHDT and CDR2 YNNKEL (reference sequence). The V segment lost 5 bases and the J segment 1 base; nucleotides outside the gene matches: 4. The CDR3 region is CASSDRGLRNTEAFF. The CDR3 region has the DNA TGTGCCAGCAGCGACAGGGGGCTTAGGAACACTGAAGCTTTCTTT.

The chain couples TRBV6-5 to TRBJ1-5; 7 positions agree with TRBD1. The J segment lost 6 bases and the V segment lost 5 bases, leaving 10 bases of the junction unmatched. This CDR3 region has 15 residues. Germline values: CDR1 MNHEY, CDR2 SVGAGI. The CDR3 sequence is CASSPSTGVGQPQHF. The CDR3 DNA sequence: TGTGCCAGCAGTCCTTCAACAGGGGTCGGTCAGCCCCAGCATTTT.

This sequence joins TRBV5-6 and TRBJ1-1, with D possibly matching TRBD1 (6 bases). CDR3 length equals 14 residues. Germline V gene lookup returns CDR1 SGHDT and CDR2 YYEEEE. Trimming left V 6 bases short and J 2 bases short, with 14 bases between. CDR3 loop: CASTIPGQNTEAFF. CDR3 nucleotide sequence: TGTGCCAGCACAATACCGGGACAAAACACTGAAGCTTTCTTT.

The rearrangement joins TRBV9 to TRBJ2-2, with 10 bases lining up with TRBD1. This CDR3 has 16 residues. V lost 3 bases and J lost 6; bases outside the gene matches: 8. Germline CDR1 is SGDLS and CDR2 is YYNGEE. CDR3 nucleotides: TGTGCCAGCAGCGCTCCAGACAGGGGGCGGGCCGGGGAGCTGTTTTTT. Its translation is CASSAPDRGRAGELFF.

J is TRBJ1-1 and V is TRBV24-1, with 7 bases matching TRBD1. Trimming took 4 bases from V and 4 from J; bases not matched to a gene: 2. The V gene's germline CDR1 is KGHDR and CDR2 SFDVKD. The CDR3 loop spans 13 amino acids. Here the CDR3 reads CATSDRQGTEAFF. The CDR3 bases are TGTGCCACCAGTGACCGACAGGGCACTGAAGCTTTCTTT.

The J gene is TRBJ1-1, the V gene TRBV5-4, with TRBD1 identical over 11 bases. Unmatched junction bases numbered 9, after V lost 4 bases and J lost 4 bases. The CDR3 is 16 amino acids. Germline loops: CDR1 SGHNT, CDR2 YYREEE (reference sequence). For the CDR3, the DNA is TGTGCCAGCAGCCAAGGACAGGGGGCGGCAAGCACTGAAGCTTTCTTT. The encoded protein is CASSQGQGAASTEAFF.

In this sample, this clone turned up once. This chain joins TRBV7-3 and TRBJ1-2, with D uncertain. Deletions cut 5 bases from V and 1 base from J, with 14 bases between. Germline V CDR1 and CDR2: SGHTA, FQGTGA. The CDR3 sequence is 15 residues long. This chain's CDR3 is CASSPAGYFNYGYTF. DNA of the CDR3: TGTGCCAGCAGCCCAGCAGGATACTTTAACTATGGCTACACCTTC.

The chain uses TRBV6-1 and TRBJ1-1; the D is unclear. Germline loops: CDR1 MNHNS, CDR2 SASEGT. The ends were cut back, 6 bases at V and 4 bases at J, with 12 bases in the middle. The CDR3 has 13 amino acids. The CDR3, as DNA: TGTGCCAGCAGGCTCTTAGGAGGCACTGAAGCTTTCTTT. Encoded protein: CASRLLGGTEAFF.

A few counts support this clone. This chain joins TRBV7-2 and TRBJ1-3, with unresolved D. V lost 1 base to trimming and J lost 0 bases, with 7 bases between them. CDR1 is SGHTA, CDR2 FQGNSA, per germline. The CDR3 totals 15 residues. The CDR3 sequence is CASSLDVSSGNTIYF. CDR3 nucleotide sequence: TGTGCCAGCAGCTTAGACGTGAGCTCTGGAAACACCATATATTTT.

This clone came up once. This sequence joins TRBV5-1 and TRBJ2-1; the D gene is possibly TRBD1 (6 bases). CDR1 SGHRS and CDR2 YFSETQ come from the germline V gene. V lost 5 bases to trimming and J lost 7 bases, with 16 bases between them. This CDR3 contains 14 residues. The CDR3 sequence is CASRPLGQFNEQFF. Written as DNA, the CDR3 is TGCGCCAGCAGACCGCTTGGACAGTTTAATGAGCAGTTCTTC.

This clone appeared once. The J gene is TRBJ2-2, the V gene TRBV11-2, with 9 nucleotides matching TRBD2. Germline V lookup: CDR1 SGHAT, CDR2 FQNNGV. There are 15 residues in the CDR3. Trimming took 7 bases from V and 1 from J; bases not matched to a gene: 4. The CDR3 loop reads CASTLSGGNTGELFF. The CDR3 coding sequence is TGTGCCAGCACCCTTAGCGGGGGGAACACCGGGGAGCTGTTTTTT.

This clone appeared a single time. The sample has other DNA sequences that encode this CDR3 too. The rearrangement links TRBV12-3 or TRBV12-4 to TRBJ1-1, with D hard to call. Trimming shortened V by 2 bases and J by 1 base, and 5 bases separated the two germline ends. This CDR3 contains 13 residues. DNA of the CDR3: TGTGCCAGCAGTTTATTGAGGAACACTGAAGCTTTCTTT. It encodes CASSLLRNTEAFF.

The genes are TRBV5-4 and TRBJ1-1; 7 bases are shared with TRBD1. This CDR3 is 14 amino acids long. V lost 3 bases, J lost 4 bases, and 6 bases stayed unmatched. Germline V gene sequence: CDR1 SGHNT, CDR2 YYREEE (reference sequence). CDR3 nucleotide sequence: TGTGCCAGCAGCTCCTCAGGGGGGCTCACTGAAGCTTTCTTT. This translates into CASSSSGGLTEAFF.

The V gene is TRBV24-1, the J gene TRBJ2-5; D may be TRBD1 (7 bases). V shed 4 bases and J shed 2 bases, with 16 bases lying between them. Germline values: CDR1 KGHDR, CDR2 SFDVKD. This CDR3 comprises 16 residues. CDR3 sequence: CATSDTQGRGQETQYF. In DNA form, the CDR3 reads TGTGCCACCAGTGACACACAGGGGCGGGGACAAGAGACCCAGTACTTC.

The gene calls are TRBV6-5 and TRBJ2-5; 7 nucleotides align to TRBD1. With V trimmed by 2 bases and J by 3 bases, 6 bases remained unmatched. The CDR3 length is 15 residues. The germline gives CDR1 MNHEY, CDR2 SVGAGI. CDR3 loop: CASSYTGQWEETQYF. The DNA of the CDR3 is TGTGCCAGCAGTTACACGGGACAGTGGGAAGAGACCCAGTACTTC.

In this sample, this clone turned up a few times. The rearrangement uses TRBV2 and TRBJ2-7; a possible D gene is TRBD1 (5 bases). CDR3 length equals 13 residues. Germline V gene sequence: CDR1 SNHLY, CDR2 FYNNEI. V dropped 7 bases and J dropped 0 bases, with 10 bases sitting between them. CDR3 nucleotide sequence: TGTGCCAGCAAACAGGAAATCTCCTACGAGCAGTACGTC. It yields the protein CASKQEISYEQYV.

The chain has TRBV7-8 and TRBJ1-5, with D maybe TRBD1 (6 bases). V was trimmed by 5 bases and J by 7 bases, leaving 15 bases between them. The CDR3 sequence is 14 residues long. The germline V gene encodes CDR1 SGHVS and CDR2 FQNEAQ. The DNA of the CDR3 is TGTGCCAGCAGCCACGACAGGACCTTACAGCCCCAGCATTTT. Its protein is CASSHDRTLQPQHF.

V gene TRBV6-5 combines with J gene TRBJ1-5; tentatively, D is TRBD1 (5 bases). V lost 7 bases and J 4 bases, leaving 14 bases between the germline ends. CDR3 length: 14 amino acids. The V gene's germline CDR1 is MNHEY and CDR2 SVGAGI. CDR3 sequence (DNA): TGTGCCAGCATGGGGGGAAGGCAGAATCAGCCCCAGCATTTT. This encodes CASMGGRQNQPQHF.

J is TRBJ1-6 and V is TRBV5-1; 7 bases fit TRBD1. CDR3 length: 18 residues. Germline lookup yields CDR1 SGHRS and CDR2 YFSETQ. The V gene end was trimmed by 3 bases and the J gene end by 0 bases; junction bases not matched to a gene: 9. The CDR3 loop is CASSSRPTGSSYNSPLHF. CDR3 nucleotide sequence: TGCGCCAGCAGCTCTCGCCCGACAGGGAGCTCCTATAATTCACCCCTCCACTTT.

This clone was detected once. This chain uses TRBV11-2 with TRBJ1-1; tentative D call: TRBD1 (5 bases). Trimming left V 5 bases short and J 4 bases short, with 14 bases between. The CDR3 covers 14 residues. CDR1 is SGHAT, CDR2 FQNNGV, per germline. CDR3 in amino acids: CASSPGLTGTEAFF. The CDR3 DNA sequence: TGTGCCAGCAGCCCGGGACTGACGGGCACTGAAGCTTTCTTT.

In its sample, this clone was seen a few times. The gene calls are TRBV18 and TRBJ1-1, with D possibly being TRBD1 (5 bases). Germline CDR1 and CDR2: KGHSH and LQKENI. The CDR3 is 17 residues long. The ends were cut back, 2 bases at V and 1 base at J, with 17 bases in the middle. In DNA form, the CDR3 reads TGTGCCAGCTCACCAGGAAATTACAGGCGCCGGAACACTGAAGCTTTCTTT. Protein sequence: CASSPGNYRRRNTEAFF.

The chain employs TRBV7-8 and TRBJ1-2; 8 bases align to TRBD1. Germline values: CDR1 SGHVS, CDR2 FQNEAQ. The CDR3 is 16 residues long. V shed 2 bases, J shed 2 bases, and the junction held 7 bases outside the gene matches. The CDR3 loop reads CASSLTPQGANYGYTF. Here the CDR3 DNA reads TGTGCCAGCAGCTTAACCCCCCAGGGGGCGAACTATGGCTACACCTTC.

The genes are TRBV7-2 and TRBJ2-3; unclear D gene. V was clipped by 3 bases and J by 1 base, with 8 bases between them. Germline loops: CDR1 SGHTA, CDR2 FQGNSA. There are 14 residues in the CDR3. Here the CDR3 DNA reads TGTGCCAGCAGCTTCACAGAAGGCACAGATACGCAGTATTTT. Translating it yields CASSFTEGTDTQYF.

The gene calls are TRBV5-4 and TRBJ2-7; weak D call: TRBD2 (6 bases). The germline gives CDR1 SGHNT, CDR2 YYREEE (reference sequence). The CDR3 is 13 residues long. V was trimmed by 3 bases and J by 7 bases, leaving 14 bases between them. CDR3 protein: CASSYNSGPEQYV. The DNA of the CDR3 is TGTGCCAGCAGCTACAATAGCGGTCCAGAGCAGTACGTC.

The chain uses TRBV7-6 and TRBJ1-1; D may be TRBD1 (6 bases). CDR3 length: 15 amino acids. Germline assignment: CDR1 SGHVS and CDR2 FNYEAQ. Deletions cut 7 bases from V and 6 bases from J, with 21 bases between. The CDR3 here is CASTLGVGAFAEAFF. The DNA for the CDR3 is TGTGCCAGCACCCTCGGAGTGGGGGCTTTCGCTGAAGCTTTCTTT.

V usage is TRBV15 and J usage is TRBJ1-1; D is uncertain. The CDR3 is 15 residues long. Germline V gives CDR1 LNHNV, CDR2 YYDKDF (reference sequence). Trimming removed 0 bases from V and 4 bases from J, with 12 bases in between. The CDR3 nucleotides are TGTGCCACCAGCAGAGATCTCGGGAGATCCACTGAAGCTTTCTTT. Encoded protein: CATSRDLGRSTEAFF. Combining the CDR3 with reference TRBV15 and TRBJ1-1 gives the whole variable domain DAMVIQNPRYQVTQFGKPVTLSCSQTLNHNVMYWYQQKSSQAPKLLFHYYDKDFNNEADTPDNFQSRRPNTSFCFLDIRSPGLGDTAMYLCATSRDLGRSTEAFFGQGTRLTVV.

J is TRBJ2-5 and V is TRBV7-2; 12 nucleotides match TRBD2. V lost 3 bases, J lost 2 bases, and 1 base stayed unmatched. Germline V gene lookup returns CDR1 SGHTA and CDR2 FQGNSA. CDR3 length equals 15 residues. CDR3 sequence: CASSFGLAGQETQYF. CDR3 DNA: TGTGCCAGCAGCTTCGGACTAGCGGGGCAAGAGACCCAGTACTTC.

V usage is TRBV11-2 and J usage is TRBJ2-1; D may be TRBD2 (5 bases). The CDR3 has 15 residues. CDR1 SGHAT and CDR2 FQNNGV come from the germline V gene. Trimming took off 5 bases at V and 6 bases at J, with 17 bases between the two ends. CDR3 sequence reads: CASSPGFAAGNEQFF. The CDR3 DNA is TGTGCCAGCAGCCCTGGATTTGCCGCGGGCAATGAGCAGTTCTTC.

The chain links TRBV10-2 to TRBJ2-7; TRBD1 might be the D (6 bases). Germline CDR1 and CDR2: WSHSY and SAAADI. This CDR3 spans 15 amino acids. Trimming cost V 0 bases and J 6 bases, with 15 bases left between them. CDR3 region: CASSESAGARGEQYV. In nucleotides, the CDR3 is TGCGCCAGCAGTGAGTCGGCGGGCGCCAGGGGCGAGCAGTACGTC.

The chain uses TRBV9 and TRBJ1-3; tentatively, D is TRBD1 (5 bases). Trimming pared 0 bases from V and 0 bases from J, leaving 13 bases between. The CDR3 length is 17 residues. Looked up from germline, CDR1 is SGDLS and CDR2 is YYNGEE. This chain's CDR3 is CASSVVGTPGSGNTIYF. For the CDR3, the DNA is TGTGCCAGCAGCGTAGTTGGGACTCCTGGCTCTGGAAACACCATATATTTT.